The 21 T cell receptor beta chains listed next were all sequenced from one sample in a study of control samples from healthy donors and cancer patients (dated by TCRdb to 2020 to 2022). The protocol used for the library was the immunoSEQ multiplex PCR assay. This immuneACCESS table, as held by TCRdb, lists in-frame sequences with V and J called but not all clones. Of the missing ones, under half trace to an unresolved V gene in checked studies; the others have no known cause. This sample comprises 95,000 to 130,000 clones, 88% of them detected only once. The ten top clones hold 2% to 2.5% of the sample. The sequenced material came from blood. Receptors originate from a woman in her seventies in good health.

This clone was seen only a few times. This chain links TRBV10-3 with TRBJ2-6; 10 nucleotides agree with TRBD1. The CDR3 extends over 18 amino acids. Per the germline V gene, CDR1 is ENHRY and CDR2 is SYGVKD. V shed 6 bases, J shed 0 bases, and the junction held 8 bases outside the gene matches. The CDR3 region is CAISAGTGEASGANVLTF. CDR3 DNA: TGTGCCATCAGCGCCGGGACAGGGGAGGCCTCTGGGGCCAACGTCCTGACTTTC.

This clone was counted between two and nine times. V is TRBV7-3 and J is TRBJ1-5; possible D gene TRBD1, 5 bases. Germline assignment: CDR1 SGHTA and CDR2 FQGTGA. The V end was cut by 5 bases, the J end by 7 bases, with 15 bases between. The length of the CDR3 is 14 residues. In nucleotides, the CDR3 is TGTGCCAGCAGCACCGGGGCACGACGACAGCCCCAGCATTTT. Protein product: CASSTGARRQPQHF. The variable domain in full, with the rest retrieved from reference TRBV7-3 and TRBJ1-5, is GAGVSQTPSNKVTEKGKYVELRCDPISGHTALYWYRQSLGQGPEFLIYFQGTGAADDSGLPNDRFFAVRPEGSVSTLKIQRTERGDSAVYLCASSTGARRQPQHFGDGTRLSIL.

The chain joins TRBV2 to TRBJ1-4; D call uncertain. Trimming removed 8 bases at V and 7 bases at J, with 17 bases between. CDR3 length equals 14 residues. The germline V gene encodes CDR1 SNHLY and CDR2 FYNNEI. The CDR3 DNA reads TGTGCCAGCGGCCGGGCGGGGATAGGTGAAAAACTGTTTTTT. This codes for CASGRAGIGEKLFF.

The CDR3 region is CASSLSGAGGYEQYF. CDR3 nucleotides: TGTGCCAGCAGTTTATCGGGGGCGGGGGGTTACGAGCAGTACTTC. The V and J genes are TRBV27 and TRBJ2-7; 8 nucleotides match TRBD2. V lost 0 bases, J lost 4 bases, and 5 bases stayed unmatched. Per the germline V gene, CDR1 is MNHEY and CDR2 is SMNVEV (reference sequence). The CDR3 totals 15 residues.

The chain carries TRBV9 and TRBJ1-2; 12 nucleotides agree with TRBD1. CDR3 length equals 15 residues. Germline trimming cut 3 bases from V and 8 bases from J; bases unmatched to any gene: 8. Germline V gene lookup returns CDR1 SGDLS and CDR2 YYNGEE. CDR3 region: CASSGSGTGGQGYTF. CDR3 in DNA: TGTGCCAGCAGCGGATCCGGGACAGGGGGCCAAGGCTACACCTTC.

This clone was picked up one time. The rearrangement links TRBV19 to TRBJ1-2; TRBD1 matches at 12 bases. CDR1 LNHDA and CDR2 SQIVND come from the germline V gene (reference sequence). The CDR3 is 18 residues long. The J segment lost 4 bases and the V segment lost 5 bases, leaving 14 bases of the junction unmatched. CDR3 loop: CASSGHRDRGRVGYGYTF. The CDR3 nucleotides are TGTGCCAGTAGTGGGCATAGGGACAGGGGGCGCGTTGGCTATGGCTACACCTTC.

This chain links TRBV7-2 with TRBJ1-3; TRBD1 matches at 7 bases. V lost 5 bases to trimming and J lost 0 bases; unmatched junction nucleotides: 4. Germline V CDR1 and CDR2: SGHTA, FQGNSA. The CDR3 has 15 amino acids. As DNA, the CDR3 is TGTGCCAGCAGCGCTCGACAGGGCTCTGGAAACACCATATATTTT. Its protein product is CASSARQGSGNTIYF. The variable domain in full, completed from reference TRBV7-2 and TRBJ1-3, reads GAGVSQSPSNKVTEKGKDVELRCDPISGHTALYWYRQSLGQGLEFLIYFQGNSAPDKSGLPSDRFSAERTGGSVSTLTIQRTQQEDSAVYLCASSARQGSGNTIYFGEGSWLTVV.

The V call is TRBV4-1, the J call TRBJ1-1, with 7 bases aligning to TRBD1. The CDR3 is 20 amino acids. The germline gives CDR1 MGHRA, CDR2 YSYEKL. After removal of 0 bases from V and 0 bases from J, the junction contained 16 bases not matched to a gene. CDR3 in DNA: TGCGCCAGCAGCCAAGATCCGCGTGGTCAGGGGGTGGGGATGAACACTGAAGCTTTCTTT. Amino acid sequence: CASSQDPRGQGVGMNTEAFF.

The chain uses TRBV6-5 and TRBJ1-1, with D uncertain. Germline lookup yields CDR1 MNHEY and CDR2 SVGAGI. Trimming removed 4 bases from V and 4 bases from J, with 16 bases in between. The CDR3 has 15 residues. CDR3 region: CASSSPGRGFTEAFF. The CDR3 DNA reads TGTGCCAGCAGTTCCCCTGGGAGAGGGTTCACTGAAGCTTTCTTT.

The chain employs TRBV10-3 and TRBJ1-1, with 9 positions matching TRBD1. V trimming: 6 bases; J trimming: 3 bases; junction bases outside the gene matches: 8. The CDR3 extends over 15 amino acids. CDR1 ENHRY and CDR2 SYGVKD come from the germline V gene. The CDR3 loop is CAIRKQGARDTEAFF. Written as DNA, the CDR3 is TGTGCCATCAGGAAACAGGGGGCGCGGGACACTGAAGCTTTCTTT.

V usage is TRBV4-3 and J usage is TRBJ2-1, with D unresolved. The germline CDR1 and CDR2 sequences are LGHNA and YSLEER. CDR3 length: 14 residues. Trimming removed 1 base from V and 1 base from J, with 5 bases in between. The CDR3 protein is CASSQVGSYNEQFF. The CDR3 region has the DNA TGCGCCAGCAGCCAAGTCGGATCCTACAATGAGCAGTTCTTC.

A word on this clone: Different DNA sequences within this sample yield the same CDR3. This chain joins TRBV15 and TRBJ1-3; no clear D gene. V was clipped by 0 bases and J by 1 base, with 7 bases between them. The germline V gene has CDR1 LNHNV and CDR2 YYDKDF (reference sequence). The CDR3 spans 15 residues. The CDR3: CATSRDLGSGNTIYF. DNA of the CDR3: TGTGCCACCAGCAGAGATTTAGGGTCTGGAAACACCATATATTTT.

The V and J genes are TRBV25-1 and TRBJ1-2, with D perhaps TRBD1 (6 bases). The CDR3 spans 14 residues. V was pared by 4 bases and J by 5 bases, with 14 bases between. CDR1 is MGHDK, CDR2 SYGVNS, per germline. The CDR3 spells CASSATDRTYGYTF. The CDR3 DNA follows: TGTGCCAGCAGTGCCACCGACAGGACATATGGCTACACCTTC.

This clone was seen just once. The chain joins TRBV5-1 to TRBJ1-6; weak D call: TRBD1 (6 bases). The V and J ends lost 3 bases and 8 bases respectively, with 18 bases between them. Germline CDR1 is SGHRS and CDR2 is YFSETQ. CDR3 length equals 16 residues. The CDR3 coding sequence is TGCGCCAGCAGCTACGGGGGGGCTAATCGGGATTCACCCCTCCACTTT. Protein product: CASSYGGANRDSPLHF.

The chain has TRBV7-2 and TRBJ2-7, with 12 bases identical to TRBD2. V gave up 6 bases and J gave up 3 bases; unmatched junction bases: 6. Germline values: CDR1 SGHTA, CDR2 FQGNSA. The CDR3 has 15 residues. CDR3 loop: CASRRTSGGHYEQYF. In DNA form, the CDR3 reads TGTGCCAGCAGGCGAACTAGCGGGGGGCACTACGAGCAGTACTTC.

This clone was picked up one time. The chain uses TRBV7-2 and TRBJ1-1; D is uncertain. The CDR3 runs 16 residues. V shed 0 bases and J shed 0 bases, with 11 bases lying between them. The germline CDR1 and CDR2 sequences are SGHTA and FQGNSA. The CDR3 nucleotides are TGTGCCAGCAGCTTAGCTATGCAGACAATGAACACTGAAGCTTTCTTT. Amino acids: CASSLAMQTMNTEAFF.

The V call is TRBV2, the J call TRBJ1-5; D perhaps matches TRBD1 (6 bases). The CDR3 totals 13 residues. In germline, CDR1 is SNHLY, CDR2 FYNNEI. V lost 3 bases and J 9 bases, leaving 12 bases between the germline ends. The DNA for the CDR3 is TGTGCCAGCAGTGACCCCGTCAGGGGGCCCCAGCATTTT. This sequence encodes CASSDPVRGPQHF.

J is TRBJ1-2 and V is TRBV24-1; D might be TRBD1 (5 bases). Trimming took off 2 bases at V and 5 bases at J, with 23 bases between the two ends. Germline lookup yields CDR1 KGHDR and CDR2 SFDVKD. The CDR3 loop spans 18 amino acids. CDR3 sequence: CATSDSLMGDPPPYGYTF. The CDR3 DNA reads as TGTGCCACCAGTGATTCGCTCATGGGGGACCCTCCTCCGTATGGCTACACCTTC.

The rearrangement links TRBV11-2 to TRBJ2-1; no definite D call. V dropped 1 base and J dropped 1 base, with 8 bases sitting between them. Per the germline V gene, CDR1 is SGHAT and CDR2 is FQNNGV. The CDR3 spans 15 residues. In nucleotides, the CDR3 is TGTGCCAGCAGCTTAGGAGCGCTATCCTACAATGAGCAGTTCTTC. It codes for CASSLGALSYNEQFF.

This chain links TRBV3-1 (or the pseudogene TRBV3-2) with TRBJ1-6, with D possibly matching TRBD1 (5 bases). This CDR3 region has 18 residues. Trimming stripped 3 bases from V and 5 bases from J, with 20 bases between. Germline V CDR1 and CDR2: LGHDT, YNNKEL (reference sequence). The CDR3 sequence is CASSHCVRRQTDNSPLHF. The CDR3 DNA reads as TGTGCCAGCAGCCACTGCGTTAGAAGACAGACCGATAATTCACCCCTCCACTTT.

The chain employs TRBV7-9 and TRBJ2-2, with 8 bases matching TRBD1. Germline CDR1 is SEHNR and CDR2 is FQNEAQ (reference sequence). V was clipped by 1 base and J by 1 base; unmatched bases: 5. This CDR3 contains 17 residues. CDR3 amino acids: CASSLGVGQGNTGELFF. CDR3 sequence (DNA): TGTGCCAGCAGCTTAGGAGTAGGACAGGGGAACACCGGGGAGCTGTTTTTT.